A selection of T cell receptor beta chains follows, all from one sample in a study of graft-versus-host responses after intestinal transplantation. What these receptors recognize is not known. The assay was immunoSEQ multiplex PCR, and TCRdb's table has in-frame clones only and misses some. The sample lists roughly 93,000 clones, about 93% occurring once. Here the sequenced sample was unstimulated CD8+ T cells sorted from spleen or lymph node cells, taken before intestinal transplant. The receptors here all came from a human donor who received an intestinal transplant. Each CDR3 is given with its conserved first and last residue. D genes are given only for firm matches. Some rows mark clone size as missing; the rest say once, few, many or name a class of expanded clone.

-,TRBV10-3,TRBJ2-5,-,CAISESIPGAQYF,TGTGCCATCAGTGAGTCTATCCCGGGGGCCCAGTACTTC
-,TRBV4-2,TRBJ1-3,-,CASSQEYSGNTIYF,TGTGCCAGCAGCCAAGAATACTCTGGAAACACCATATATTTT
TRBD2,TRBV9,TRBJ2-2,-,CASSKVGTSVSGELFF,TGTGCCAGCAGCAAAGTAGGGACTAGCGTTTCCGGGGAGCTGTTTTTT
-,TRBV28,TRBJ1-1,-,CASSLGSTEAFF,TGTGCCAGCAGTTTAGGGAGCACTGAAGCTTTCTTT
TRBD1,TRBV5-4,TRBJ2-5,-,CASSLGTGGQETQYF,TGTGCCAGCAGCTTGGGGACAGGGGGTCAAGAGACCCAGTACTTC
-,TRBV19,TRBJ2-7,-,CASSVTGFYEQYF,TGTGCCAGTAGTGTCACAGGGTTCTACGAGCAGTACTTC
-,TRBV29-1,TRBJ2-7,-,CSVVTYEQYF,TGCAGCGTTGTAACCTACGAGCAGTACTTC
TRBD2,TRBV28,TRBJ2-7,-,CASSLTTAGGPQTYEQYF,TGTGCCAGCTCCCTGACTACGGCGGGAGGACCCCAGACCTACGAGCAGTACTTC
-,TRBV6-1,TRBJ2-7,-,CATDRTGFSYEQYF,TGTGCCACCGATCGCACAGGGTTTTCCTACGAGCAGTACTTC
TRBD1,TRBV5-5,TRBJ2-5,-,CASTFGTGDWETQYF,TGTGCCAGCACCTTTGGGACAGGGGACTGGGAGACCCAGTACTTC
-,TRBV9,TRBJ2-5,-,CASSVGRLEETQYF,TGTGCCAGCAGCGTAGGGCGGCTAGAAGAGACCCAGTACTTC
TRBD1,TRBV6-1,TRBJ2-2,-,CASSELTGGNTGELFF,TGTGCCAGCAGTGAACTCACAGGGGGTAACACCGGGGAGCTGTTTTTT
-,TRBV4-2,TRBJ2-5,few,CASSQDQYRPETQYF,TGTGCCAGCAGCCAAGATCAGTATCGCCCGGAGACCCAGTACTTC
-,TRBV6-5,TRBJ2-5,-,CASGGVQETQYF,TGTGCCAGCGGCGGGGTTCAAGAGACCCAGTACTTC
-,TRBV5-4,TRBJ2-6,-,CASSLVGSGANVLTF,TGTGCCAGCAGCTTGGTCGGGTCGGGGGCCAACGTCCTGACTTTC
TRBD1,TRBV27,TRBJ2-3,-,CASSKPGQGLTDTQYF,TGTGCCAGCAGTAAACCGGGACAGGGTCTCACAGATACGCAGTATTTT
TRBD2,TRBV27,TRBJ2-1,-,CASRRGRAGYNEQFF,TGTGCCAGCAGGCGCGGGAGGGCCGGCTACAATGAGCAGTTCTTC
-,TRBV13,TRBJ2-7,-,CASSHGVDSSYEQYF,TGTGCCAGCAGCCATGGCGTGGACAGCTCCTACGAGCAGTACTTC
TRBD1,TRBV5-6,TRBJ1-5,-,CASSITGTGGYQPQHF,TGTGCCAGCAGCATAACCGGGACAGGGGGCTATCAGCCCCAGCATTTT
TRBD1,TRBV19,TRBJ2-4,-,CASQEQGSKNIQYF,TGTGCCAGTCAAGAACAGGGGTCCAAAAACATTCAGTACTTC
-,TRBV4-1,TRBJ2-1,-,CASSRLLAYNEQFF,TGCGCCAGCAGCCGCCTACTAGCCTACAATGAGCAGTTCTTC
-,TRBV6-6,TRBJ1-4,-,CASRIGGGNEKLFF,TGTGCCAGCAGAATAGGGGGAGGGAATGAAAAACTGTTTTTT
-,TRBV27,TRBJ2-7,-,CASSFSGLQVYEQYF,TGTGCCAGCAGTTTTTCAGGCCTCCAGGTCTACGAGCAGTACTTC
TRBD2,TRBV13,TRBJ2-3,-,CASSSASGIGTDTQYF,TGTGCCAGCAGCTCCGCTAGCGGGATAGGCACAGATACGCAGTATTTT
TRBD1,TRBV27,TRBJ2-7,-,CASSLRQGVYEQYF,TGTGCCAGCAGTTTGCGGCAGGGGGTCTACGAGCAGTACTTC
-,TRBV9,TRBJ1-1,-,CASGGSNTEAFF,TGTGCCAGCGGGGGCTCGAACACTGAAGCTTTCTTT
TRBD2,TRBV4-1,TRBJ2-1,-,CASSQAPSGGPVGVEQFF,TGCGCCAGCAGCCAAGCCCCTAGCGGGGGGCCTGTTGGTGTTGAGCAGTTCTTC
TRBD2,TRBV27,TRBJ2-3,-,CASSYQGLAGTQYF,TGTGCCAGCAGCTATCAGGGACTAGCGGGAACGCAGTATTTT
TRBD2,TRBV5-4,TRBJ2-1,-,CASSLTSGSYEQFF,TGTGCCAGCAGCTTAACTAGCGGGAGCTATGAGCAGTTCTTC